A selection of T cell receptor beta chains follows, all from one sample in a study of cytomegalovirus exposure and HLA in healthy donors. Assay: immunoSEQ multiplex PCR; the TCRdb copy retains only in-frame clones and omits some. This sample yields some 90,000 clones, of which more than 60% are seen a single time; approximately 2.8% belongs to the top ten. Material: PBMCs. These receptors all come from a man between 25 and 39 years old in good health and CMV-seronegative. The CDR3 runs from the conserved cysteine through the conserved F or W. Fields, in order: clone size, D gene, V gene, J gene, CDR3 protein, CDR3 DNA. D genes are given only for firm matches. Clone size appears in some rows only: once, few, many, or a class for an expanded clone.

-	-	TRBV14	TRBJ2-7	CASNQDPSSYEQYF	TGTGCCAGCAACCAAGATCCGAGCTCCTACGAGCAGTACTTC
-	-	TRBV18	TRBJ1-2	CASNRDRYGYTF	TGTGCCAGTAACAGGGATAGGTATGGCTACACCTTC
-	-	TRBV12-2	TRBJ2-7	CASLGTSGTYEQYF	TGTGCAAGTCTCGGGACTAGCGGAACCTACGAGCAGTACTTC
-	TRBD1	TRBV30	TRBJ1-5	CAWGLGQGGNQPQHF	TGTGCCTGGGGACTAGGACAGGGTGGCAATCAGCCCCAGCATTTT
-	-	TRBV7-9	TRBJ2-3	CASSLRGAGRFIADTQYF	TGTGCCAGCAGCTTACGGGGGGCAGGGAGGTTTATCGCAGATACGCAGTATTTT
-	-	TRBV7-6	TRBJ2-7	CASSPGTFSYEQYF	TGTGCCAGCAGCCCCGGGACATTTTCCTACGAGCAGTACTTC
few	-	TRBV30	TRBJ1-2	CAWSVWTDNYGYTF	TGTGCCTGGAGTGTATGGACAGACAACTATGGCTACACCTTC
-	-	TRBV16	TRBJ1-3	CASSQRGAPGNTIYF	TGTGCCAGCAGCCAACGGGGGGCACCTGGAAACACCATATATTTT
-	-	TRBV4-1	TRBJ1-2	CASSHRTVNYGYTF	TGCGCCAGCAGCCACCGGACAGTAAACTATGGCTACACCTTC
-	TRBD1	TRBV6-1	TRBJ1-2	CASGLPGQGRNGYTF	TGTGCCAGCGGCCTACCGGGACAGGGACGGAATGGCTACACCTTC
-	TRBD1	TRBV27	TRBJ2-7	CASSFGGQYEQYF	TGTGCCAGCAGTTTTGGGGGACAGTACGAGCAGTACTTC